This TCR beta chain was found in a study of blood T cell repertoires in COVID-19. The ends were cut back, 4 bases at V and 3 bases at J, with 25 bases in the middle. From germline, CDR1 is MDHEN and CDR2 SYDVKM. The CDR3 extends over 19 amino acids. Produced via immunoSEQ multiplex PCR; TCRdb's table is partial and in-frame only. The repertoire holds approximately 170,000 clones, with approximately 80% as singletons. The TCR sequence derives from a human donor in a cohort sampled during active COVID-19. This chain uses TRBV28 with TRBJ1-5; the D gene is possibly TRBD1 (6 bases). The sequencing sample was made of peripheral blood. CDR3 in amino acids: CASSSWVGLAGENNQPQHF. The CDR3 DNA is TGTGCCAGCAGTTCATGGGTGGGGTTGGCAGGGGAAAACAATCAGCCCCAGCATTTT. The whole variable domain, remainder taken from reference TRBV28 and TRBJ1-5, is DVKVTQSSRYLVKRTGEKVFLECVQDMDHENMFWYRQDPGLGLRLIYFSYDVKMKEKGDIPEGYSVSREKKERFSLILESASTNQTSMYLCASSSWVGLAGENNQPQHFGDGTRLSIL.